A single sample is the source of the 7 T cell receptor beta chains below, sequenced in a study of CD8+CD57+ T cells in acquired aplastic anemia. Selection for sequencing was limited to patients who had shown CD8+CD57+ cell expansion by flow cytometry. CDR3 and TCR beta VDJ profiling relied on genomic DNA as the template. In TCRdb, the reads were re-called with MiXCR into one record per CDR3 protein. The table records 180,000 or so distinct CDR3 sequences, under 50% of them present only once. Material: sorted CD4+, CD8+, or CD8+CD57+ T cells (not recorded which) from PBMCs. The receptors stem from a human donor with aplastic anemia.

This clonotype was seen repeatedly, ten times or more. This chain connects TRBV2 to TRBJ2-1, with D perhaps TRBD1 (5 bases). The CDR3 spans 14 residues. Germline V gives CDR1 SNHLY, CDR2 FYNNEI. The V gene lost 5 bases and the J gene lost 8 bases, with 16 bases spanning the gap. The CDR3 DNA reads TGTGCCAGCAGTAGGTCTGGCCAGGGCGATGAGCAGTTCTTC. Its translation: CASSRSGQGDEQFF.

Remarks on this clonotype: At one end, the junction sequence differs from germline, possibly due to a read error. The chain couples TRBV5-5 to TRBJ1-1; perhaps TRBD1 as D (5 bases). Germline V gene lookup returns CDR1 SGHKS and CDR2 YYEKEE (reference sequence). This CDR3 has 15 amino acids. This CDR3 reads CASSLAGLMNTQAFF. For the CDR3, the DNA is TGTGCCAGCAGCTTGGCAGGGCTCATGAACACTCAAGCTTTCTTT.

This rearrangement joins TRBV10-2 to TRBJ2-7, with 11 positions matching TRBD2. The germline CDR1 and CDR2 sequences are WSHSY and SAAADI. CDR3 length equals 15 residues. Trimming took 3 bases from V and 0 from J; bases not matched to a gene: 1. The CDR3, as DNA: TGCGCCAGCAGTGATCTAGCGGGGGGCTCCTACGAGCAGTACTTC. Protein sequence: CASSDLAGGSYEQYF.

This clonotype has at least ten counts. The gene calls are TRBV12-3 or TRBV12-4 and TRBJ1-6, with 7 bases fitting TRBD1. V lost 5 bases, J lost 7 bases, and 8 bases stayed unmatched. This CDR3 is 15 amino acids long. CDR3 sequence reads: CASSPYTGVNSPLHF. CDR3 sequence (DNA): TGTGCCAGCAGTCCGTATACAGGGGTCAATTCACCCCTCCACTTT.

This clonotype was detected ten times or more. The chain couples TRBV29-1 to TRBJ2-7, with 10 bases matching TRBD2. The CDR3 has 15 amino acids. Germline loops: CDR1 SQVTM, CDR2 ANQGSEA. V shed 2 bases, J shed 4 bases, and the junction held 8 bases outside the gene matches. CDR3 sequence reads: CSVELASGRVYEQYF. The CDR3 DNA reads as TGCAGCGTTGAATTAGCTAGCGGGAGAGTATACGAGCAGTACTTC.

This chain's CDR3 is CSVVPGANNYNEQFF. CDR3 nucleotides: TGCAGCGTTGTTCCGGGAGCGAATAATTACAATGAGCAGTTCTTC. The chain is built from TRBV29-1 and TRBJ2-1; possibly TRBD2 for D (6 bases). This CDR3 spans 15 amino acids. Germline loops: CDR1 SQVTM, CDR2 ANQGSEA. V dropped 4 bases and J dropped 4 bases, with 17 bases sitting between them.

This rearrangement joins TRBV5-5 to TRBJ2-7; the match to TRBD2 covers 15 bases. Unmatched junction bases numbered 4, after V lost 4 bases and J lost 2 bases. Looked up from germline, CDR1 is SGHKS and CDR2 is YYEKEE (reference sequence). The CDR3 length is 16 residues. The chain's CDR3 is CASSGGTSGGPYEQYF. CDR3 DNA sequence: TGTGCCAGCAGCGGGGGGACTAGCGGGGGGCCCTACGAGCAGTACTTC.